This entry is about one T cell receptor beta chain. No cognate antigen has been identified for it. No base quality values were provided; no much bigger clone lies one nucleotide off. Reading the label with the study, this specimen's time point is: baseline before first vaccination. Vaccinee samples came from UK trials COV001 and COV002, including a single-blind randomized controlled phase 2/3 trial of AZD1222 (ChAdOx1 nCoV-19) in healthy adults. For TCRbeta chain sequencing, PBMC samples from trial participants were taken at day 0 and at day 28 after the second dose. The CDR3 regions of human TCRbeta chains were analyzed by immunosequencing. The original pipeline was this. Repertoire TCRs were matched against a reference library of SARS-CoV-2-specific TCRs generated with the MIRA antigen-specificity platform. Breadth was defined as the fraction of unique TCRs that were SARS-CoV-2-associated. Depth was defined as the fraction of total T cells that were SARS-CoV-2-associated. Using the MIRA data, each spike-specific TCR was mapped to the spike region that the TCR reacts to and placed in a CD4 or CD8 class. Log10-transformed breadth and depth values were compared by one-way ANOVA with Sidak's multiple comparisons tests. TCRdb provides this immuneACCESS table in a form limited to in-frame rearrangements. Some clones are lacking; in checked studies, under half of them reflect an unresolved V gene, and why the rest are absent is not known. The V and J calls and clone size were taken over from that table, and D and trimming were inferred from the DNA. The sample table holds about 83,000 clones, of which around 89% were seen once. Approximately 30% of the sample belongs to the ten largest clones.

This entry is derived from a study of T cell responses to AZD1222 COVID-19 vaccine (dated by TCRdb to the early 2020s). Study-level background: AZD1222 recipients whose second dose came at about 4 weeks and those whose second dose came at about 12 weeks were combined into one group, since spike-specific TCR depth and breadth did not differ between the two schedules. Enrollment into the trials was organized by age into subgroups of 18-55, 56-69 and 70-plus years, and those subgroups contained roughly 150, 30 and 60 TCR-sequenced participants, respectively. A total of over 230 trial participants underwent TCR sequencing, of whom roughly 210 had received two doses of AZD1222 and about 25 had received two doses of the MenACWY control vaccine.

Study-wide findings and limitations: Conclusions about previously exposed vaccinees are limited, since just five or six AZD1222 recipients were seropositive for SARS-CoV-2 at baseline. CD4 TCRs associated with the vaccine covered the entire spike protein, and the dominant responses were in regions 160-218 and 743-854. Most participants were white British and females outnumbered males, and the authors suggested that clonal diversity may have been underestimated. In the small 56-69-year group, the increase in depth fell short of significance, most likely because of low power. Because no day 14 peak-response samples were available, repertoires were characterized only after the peak T cell response. A significant rise in spike-specific TCR breadth and depth was observed after two AZD1222 doses relative to day 0 and relative to MenACWY recipients. Reportedly, close to half of the unique spike-specific TCRs recognized epitopes lying outside the regions that are mutated in the B.1.351 and B.1.1.7 variants.

As encoded in the germline V gene (reference sequence), CDR1 is MNHEY while CDR2 is SMNVEV. V is reduced by 5 bases and J by 4 bases, leaving a spacing of 20 bases between them. The CDR3 holds 16 amino acids from the cysteine to the phenylalanine. Of all the DNA, just the CDR3 is kept, 48 bases in frame from base 1. The sequence was collected from an adult in good health. Sample: peripheral blood, taken on day 0 of AZD1222 vaccination. This receptor chain uses TRBV27 and TRBJ2-5; perhaps TRBD2 is the D gene, with 6 bases matching. In nucleotide form, the sequence is TGTGCCAGCAGTAATCAACGTTTGGCGGGAACAGAGACCCAGTACTTC. This encodes CASSNQRLAGTETQYF.